The T cell receptor (beta chain) under discussion was sequenced for a study of glioma-infiltrating T cells. Germline assignment: CDR1 SEHNR and CDR2 FQNEAQ (reference sequence). The CDR3 has 15 residues. Amplification of TCR alpha and beta CDR3 regions from RNA used iRepertoire nested multiplex PCR. MiXCR was run by TCRdb on the multiplex PCR reads, yielding one entry per CDR3 protein. The sample yields more than 300,000 distinct CDR3 sequences, 41% seen once. Sequenced sample: glioma tissue, nonneoplastic brain tissue, or PBMCs (not recorded which). The rearrangement links TRBV7-9 to TRBJ2-5, with a tentative D call TRBD1 (5 bases). TRBJ2-7 matches the DNA end more closely, so the J call is doubtful. This TCR came from a human donor with low-grade glioma or glioblastoma, undergoing nonglioma brain surgery, or in good health (not recorded which). The CDR3 spells CASNPRPQGPYEQYF. CDR3 in DNA: TGTGCCAGCAACCCCCGCCCCCAGGGCCCCTACGAGCAGTACTTC.